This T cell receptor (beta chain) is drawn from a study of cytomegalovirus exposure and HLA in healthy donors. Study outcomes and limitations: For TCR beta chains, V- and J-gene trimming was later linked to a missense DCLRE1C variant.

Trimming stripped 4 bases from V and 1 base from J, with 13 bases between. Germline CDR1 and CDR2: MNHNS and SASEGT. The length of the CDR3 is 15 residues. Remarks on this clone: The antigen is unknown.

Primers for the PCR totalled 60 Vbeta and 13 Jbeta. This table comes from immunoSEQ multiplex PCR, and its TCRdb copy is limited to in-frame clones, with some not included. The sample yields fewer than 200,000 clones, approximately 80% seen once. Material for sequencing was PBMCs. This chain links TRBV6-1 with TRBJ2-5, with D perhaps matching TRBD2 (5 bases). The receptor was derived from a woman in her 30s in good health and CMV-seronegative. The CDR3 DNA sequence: TGTGCCAGCAGTGCTGTAACGGGAAGCCAAGAGACCCAGTACTTC. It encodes CASSAVTGSQETQYF.